This TCR beta chain was retrieved from a study of breast tumors, draining lymph nodes, adjacent tissues (dated by TCRdb to the mid-2010s). At the level of the whole study: In breast cancer patients, the study compared the TCR beta repertoires of tumor, adjacent nontumor tissue and axillary lymph nodes. The study was designed to assess the relationships and possible T-cell exchange between tumor, surrounding tissue and draining lymph node repertoires in human breast cancer.

The adjacent samples were made up of nontumor breast tissue around the tumor. Broader findings and caveats from the paper: A scenario in which most tumor T cells derive from the lymph node and then expand within tumor tissue was judged to be consistent with the data. Rather than being directly demonstrated, the conclusion that tumor T cells originate in lymph nodes was presented as consistent with a hypothesis. Tumor T-cell repertoires showed less diversity than lymph node repertoires and more diversity than nontumor tissue repertoires, and tumor T-cell repertoires showed preferential V and J gene usage. In luminal-like breast cancer, tumor and nontumor tissue repertoires resembled each other significantly more than in basal-like breast cancer.

At the junction V is shortened by 5 bases and J by 7 bases; bases outside the gene matches: 3. CDR3 length: 12 amino acids, cysteine to phenylalanine. Only CDR3 DNA remains: 36 bases, in frame from the first base. CDR1 and CDR2 are drawn from the germline V gene: KGHDR, SFDVKD. Sequenced on an Illumina HiSeq 2000. TCR beta chain libraries were generated by multiplex PCR amplification. The amplified TCR beta chain products were analyzed by high-throughput sequencing. TCRdb itself trimmed the public reads at Q25 with fastp, ran MiXCR and retained productive beta chains. Every entry covers one CDR3 protein and lists the most common genes and DNA from its rows. The sample table shows approximately 12,000 distinct CDR3 sequences, and about 50% are seen once. Together, the top ten hold 40% to 50% of the sample. This clonotype was counted at least ten times. Its antigen target is currently unknown. No base quality information exists; no much larger clone differs at one position.

The sequence was obtained from a female donor with breast cancer. Some clones in this sample may be carry-over from other donors' samples. This receptor chain uses TRBV24-1 and TRBJ1-2; TRBD1 lines up with 7 middle nucleotides. The specimen was tumor-adjacent breast tissue. The CDR3 corresponds to CATSAGGTGYTF. The sequenced DNA: TGTGCCACCAGTGCAGGGGGGACTGGCTACACCTTC.